Listed below are T cell receptor beta chains from one sample, sequenced in a study of radiation and T cells in renal cell carcinoma. Assay: immunoSEQ multiplex PCR; the TCRdb copy retains only in-frame clones and omits some. The sample lists roughly 140,000 clones, roughly 89% occurring once. The specimen was blood, collected from a patient whose treatment included radiotherapy and nephrectomy. These receptors were collected from a woman between 50 and 59 years old with renal cell carcinoma. Each CDR3 is given with its conserved first and last residue. The D gene is left open where the match is weak. Rows may omit the clone size; those that give it use once, few, many or a size class.

NA	TRBD1	TRBJ1-2	TRBV7-2	TGTGCCAGCAGCCCCAACCGGCCAGGGGGGAATGTTGGCTACACCTTC	CASSPNRPGGNVGYTF
NA	TRBD1	TRBJ1-4	TRBV5-1	TGCGCCAGCAGCTTGGGGGCGCAGGGGGGTGCGATATCAGAAAAACTGTTTTTT	CASSLGAQGGAISEKLFF
few	NA	TRBJ2-1	TRBV18	TGTGCCAGCTCACCGCGGGGCTCCTACAATGAGCAGTTCTTC	CASSPRGSYNEQFF
NA	NA	TRBJ1-1	TRBV4-1	TGCGCCAGCAGCCAATGGTTGTTGGGCACTGAAGCTTTCTTT	CASSQWLLGTEAFF
NA	TRBD2	TRBJ2-1	TRBV11-3	TGTGCCAGCAGCTTGTTGGGAGGGTCCTACAATGAGCAGTTCTTC	CASSLLGGSYNEQFF
NA	NA	TRBJ1-1	TRBV6-1	TGTGCCAGCAGGTCGAAGAACACTGAAGCTTTCTTT	CASRSKNTEAFF
NA	NA	TRBJ1-1	TRBV11-3	TGTGCCAGCAGCTTAGGGGCCCAGGGTGAAGCTTTCTTT	CASSLGAQGEAFF
NA	TRBD1	TRBJ1-4	TRBV6-5	TGTGCCAGCAGGGTTTCCGGGACAGCGGAAAAACTGTTTTTT	CASRVSGTAEKLFF
NA	NA	TRBJ2-7	TRBV18	TGTGCCAGCTCACCACTCCGGGAGCGGGAGCAGTACTTC	CASSPLREREQYF
NA	NA	TRBJ1-2	TRBV2	TGTGCCAGCGGGTCCTTATCATATGGCTACACCTTC	CASGSLSYGYTF
NA	NA	TRBJ1-2	TRBV10-1	TGCGCCAGCAGTGAGTCCAGGAGCTATGGCTACACCTTC	CASSESRSYGYTF
NA	TRBD1	TRBJ1-5	TRBV6-5	TGTGCCAGCAGTTACGACAGGGGGACGGGTCAGCCCCAGCATTTT	CASSYDRGTGQPQHF
NA	TRBD1	TRBJ2-7	TRBV11-2	TGTGCCAGCAGCTTAGCCTCCCCGGGACAGGGGTTCGAGCAGTACTTC	CASSLASPGQGFEQYF
NA	NA	TRBJ1-1	TRBV7-9	TGTGCCAGCAGCCCTGGCCGTTGGGGAGGTGAAGCTTTCTTT	CASSPGRWGGEAFF
NA	NA	TRBJ1-3	TRBV18	TGTGCCAGCTCGGAGCTGGACAGTGCAAACTCTGGAAACACCATATATTTT	CASSELDSANSGNTIYF
NA	NA	TRBJ1-6	TRBV6-5	TGTGCCAGCAGTTACTCGATGTTGCCGAATTCACCCCTCCACTTT	CASSYSMLPNSPLHF
once	NA	TRBJ1-4	TRBV19	TGTGCCAGTACCATTATTCGAAGGTCGGACGCGAAAGTGTTTTTT	CASTIIRRSDAKVFF
NA	TRBD1	TRBJ1-1	TRBV5-1	TGCGCCAGCAGCTTGGCCGCAATCTTCGACAGGGCCATCAGGAGCACTGAAGCTTTCTTT	CASSLAAIFDRAIRSTEAFF
NA	NA	TRBJ1-1	TRBV6-5	TGTGCCACCCAGGCCTTTATGAACACTGAAGCTTTCTTT	CATQAFMNTEAFF
NA	NA	TRBJ2-7	TRBV10-1	TGCGCCACCTCTCCCGGAGGGCCGGGAGCGCAGTCCTACGAGCAGTACTTC	CATSPGGPGAQSYEQYF
NA	TRBD1	TRBJ1-3	TRBV11-3	TGTGCCAGCAGCGTTTCGGGACAGGGGAGAAACACCATATATTTT	CASSVSGQGRNTIYF
NA	NA	TRBJ1-1	TRBV12-5	TGTGCTAGTGCAACGGACAGATTTAACCTTGGGGGCACTGAAGCTTTCTTT	CASATDRFNLGGTEAFF
NA	NA	TRBJ1-3	TRBV6-5	TGTGCCAGCAGTTACGGGGACTCTGGAAACACCATATATTTT	CASSYGDSGNTIYF
once	TRBD1	TRBJ1-4	TRBV5-1	TGCGCCAGCAGCTGGGACGGGACAGGGGGTTTTGGCGAAAAACTGTTTTTT	CASSWDGTGGFGEKLFF
NA	NA	TRBJ2-3	TRBV9	TGTGCCAGCAGCGTCGGGACAAGGAGCACAGATACGCAGTATTTT	CASSVGTRSTDTQYF
NA	NA	TRBJ1-4	TRBV1	TGCACCAGCAGCCAAGAAGACACGCGCCCCGGGGAAAAACTGTTTTTT	CTSSQEDTRPGEKLFF
NA	TRBD1	TRBJ2-2	TRBV6-1	TGTGCCAGCGGAAGACAGGGCCGGGGCGGGGAGCTGTTTTTT	CASGRQGRGGELFF
NA	NA	TRBJ2-5	TRBV5-1	TGCGCCAGCAGCTCCTCCCTATACGCGGAGACCCAGTACTTC	CASSSSLYAETQYF
few	TRBD1	TRBJ1-4	TRBV4-1	TGCGCCAGCAGCCAAGATACAGGGGGCGGTGAAAAACTGTTTTTT	CASSQDTGGGEKLFF
NA	NA	TRBJ2-1	TRBV14	TGTGCCAGCAGCCAAGGACATAACAATGAGCAGTTCTTC	CASSQGHNNEQFF
once	NA	TRBJ1-5	TRBV6-1	TGTGCCAGCGGCGGACGGAGCAATCAGCCCCAGCATTTT	CASGGRSNQPQHF
once	TRBD1	TRBJ1-4	TRBV9	TGTGCCAGCAGCGTTTCACAGGGGAATGAAAAACTGTTTTTT	CASSVSQGNEKLFF
NA	NA	TRBJ2-6	TRBV11-1	TGTGCCAGCAGCTTGGGTCGTCATGGGGCGGGGTCTGGGGCCAACGTCCTGACTTTC	CASSLGRHGAGSGANVLTF
NA	NA	TRBJ2-1	TRBV2	TGTGCCAGCAGTGATCCGGCGGCCGCCTACAATGAGCAGTTCTTC	CASSDPAAAYNEQFF
few	TRBD1	TRBJ1-2	TRBV30	TGTGCCTGGCATACCGGGACAGGGGATGGCTACACCTTC	CAWHTGTGDGYTF
NA	NA	TRBJ2-1	TRBV11-1	TGTGCCAGCAGCCTCGACAGAAATGAGCAGTTCTTC	CASSLDRNEQFF